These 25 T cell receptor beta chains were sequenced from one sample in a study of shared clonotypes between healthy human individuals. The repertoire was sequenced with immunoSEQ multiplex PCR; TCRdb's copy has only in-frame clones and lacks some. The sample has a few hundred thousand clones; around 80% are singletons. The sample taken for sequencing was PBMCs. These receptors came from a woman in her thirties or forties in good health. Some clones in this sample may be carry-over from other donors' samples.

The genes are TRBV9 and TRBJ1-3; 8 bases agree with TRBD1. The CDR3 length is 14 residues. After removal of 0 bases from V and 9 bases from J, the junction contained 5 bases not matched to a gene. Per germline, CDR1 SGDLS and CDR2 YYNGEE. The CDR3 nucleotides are TGTGCCAGCAGCGTAGGGGGAGACAGGGGCACCATATATTTT. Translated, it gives CASSVGGDRGTIYF.

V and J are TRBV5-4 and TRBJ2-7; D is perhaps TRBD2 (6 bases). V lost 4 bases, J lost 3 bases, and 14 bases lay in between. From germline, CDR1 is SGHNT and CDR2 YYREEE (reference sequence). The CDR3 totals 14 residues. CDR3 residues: CASSPGVALYEQYF. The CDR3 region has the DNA TGTGCCAGCAGCCCGGGAGTAGCTCTCTACGAGCAGTACTTC. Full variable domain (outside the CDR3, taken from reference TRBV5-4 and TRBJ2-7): ETGVTQSPTHLIKTRGQQVTLRCSSQSGHNTVSWYQQALGQGPQFIFQYYREEENGRGNFPPRFSGLQFPNYSSELNVNALELDDSALYLCASSPGVALYEQYFGPGTRLTVT.

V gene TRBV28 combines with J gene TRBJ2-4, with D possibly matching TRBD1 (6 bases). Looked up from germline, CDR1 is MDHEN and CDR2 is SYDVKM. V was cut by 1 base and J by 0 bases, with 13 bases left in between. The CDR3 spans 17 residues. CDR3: CASSLLPKGGAKNIQYF. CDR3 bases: TGTGCCAGCAGTTTATTGCCCAAAGGGGGAGCCAAAAACATTCAGTACTTC.

The CDR3 nucleotides are TGTGCCAGCAGCTACACTAGAATGTCAGGGTATACGCAGTATTTT. It yields the protein CASSYTRMSGYTQYF. This chain links TRBV5-6 with TRBJ2-3, with D tentatively TRBD1 or TRBD2 (5 bases each). V was pared by 3 bases and J by 7 bases, with 18 bases between. The CDR3 is 15 amino acids. The germline V gene encodes CDR1 SGHDT and CDR2 YYEEEE.

CDR3 sequence (DNA): TGTGCCAGTAGCATGTACAGCGGAGAAAAACTGTTTTTT. Its protein is CASSMYSGEKLFF. The rearrangement uses TRBV19 and TRBJ1-4, with D hard to call. The CDR3 loop spans 13 amino acids. With 6 bases removed from V and 8 bases from J, the gap between germline ends came to 13 bases. The germline CDR1 and CDR2 sequences are LNHDA and SQIVND (reference sequence).

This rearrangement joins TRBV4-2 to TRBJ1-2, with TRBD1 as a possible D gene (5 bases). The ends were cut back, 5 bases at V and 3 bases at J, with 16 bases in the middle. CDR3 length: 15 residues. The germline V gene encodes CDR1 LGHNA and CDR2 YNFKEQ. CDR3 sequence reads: CASSLADSYHYGYTF. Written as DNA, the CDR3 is TGTGCCAGCAGCTTGGCCGACAGTTACCACTATGGCTACACCTTC.

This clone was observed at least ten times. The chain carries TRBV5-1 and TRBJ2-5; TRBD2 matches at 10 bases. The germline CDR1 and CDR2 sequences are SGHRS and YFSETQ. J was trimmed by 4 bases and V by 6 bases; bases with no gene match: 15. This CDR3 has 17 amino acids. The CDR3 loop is CASKTSGKREGRETQYF. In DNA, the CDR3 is TGCGCCAGCAAAACTTCGGGGAAGCGGGAGGGCCGAGAGACCCAGTACTTC.

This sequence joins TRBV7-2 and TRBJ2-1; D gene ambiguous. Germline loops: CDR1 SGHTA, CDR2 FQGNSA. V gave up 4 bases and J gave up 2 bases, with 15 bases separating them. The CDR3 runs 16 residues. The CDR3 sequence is CASSSGPFEAYNEQFF. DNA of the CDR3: TGTGCCAGCAGCTCCGGCCCGTTCGAGGCCTACAATGAGCAGTTCTTC.

The CDR3 spells CASSLRLRQGNWHEQFF. In DNA, the CDR3 is TGTGCCAGCAGTTTAAGATTGCGGCAGGGTAATTGGCATGAGCAGTTCTTC. This chain uses TRBV27 with TRBJ2-1; TRBD1 might be the D (5 bases). Germline V gene lookup returns CDR1 MNHEY and CDR2 SMNVEV (reference sequence). The CDR3 is 17 residues long. Between the trimmed V and J ends, which lost 2 bases and 8 bases, there was a span of 22 bases.

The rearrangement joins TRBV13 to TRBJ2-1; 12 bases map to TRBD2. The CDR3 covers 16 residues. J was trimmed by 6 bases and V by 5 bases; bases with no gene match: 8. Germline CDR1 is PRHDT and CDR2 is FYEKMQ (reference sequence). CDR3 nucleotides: TGTGCCAGCAGCCGACGACTAGCGGGAGTTGGCAATGAGCAGTTCTTC. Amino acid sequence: CASSRRLAGVGNEQFF. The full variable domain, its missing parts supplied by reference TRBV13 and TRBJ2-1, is AAGVIQSPRHLIKEKRETATLKCYPIPRHDTVYWYQQGPGQDPQFLISFYEKMQSDKGSIPDRFSAQQFSDYHSELNMSSLELGDSALYFCASSRRLAGVGNEQFFGPGTRLTVL.

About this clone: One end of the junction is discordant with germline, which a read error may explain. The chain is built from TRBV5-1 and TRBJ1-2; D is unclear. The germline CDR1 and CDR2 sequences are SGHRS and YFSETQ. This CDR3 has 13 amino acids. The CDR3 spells CATSPGTNYGYTF. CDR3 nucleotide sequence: TGCGCCACCAGCCCGGGTACTAACTATGGCTACACCTTC.

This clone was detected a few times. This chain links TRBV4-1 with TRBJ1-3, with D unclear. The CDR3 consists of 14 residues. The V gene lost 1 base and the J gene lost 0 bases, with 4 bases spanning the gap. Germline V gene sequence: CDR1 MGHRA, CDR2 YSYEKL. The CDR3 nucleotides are TGCGCCAGCAGCCAAGGGATCTCTGGAAACACCATATATTTT. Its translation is CASSQGISGNTIYF.

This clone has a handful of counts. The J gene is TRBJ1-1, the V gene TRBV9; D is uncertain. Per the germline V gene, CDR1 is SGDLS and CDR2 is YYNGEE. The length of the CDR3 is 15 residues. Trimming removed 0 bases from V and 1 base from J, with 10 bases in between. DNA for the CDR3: TGTGCCAGCAGCGTAGATCCGGGATCGAACACTGAAGCTTTCTTT. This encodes CASSVDPGSNTEAFF.

CDR3 nucleotides: TGTGCCAGCAGTTTGGGTTACGGACAAGGGGAAGACGAGCAGTACTTC. It specifies CASSLGYGQGEDEQYF. V and J are TRBV28 and TRBJ2-7, with D possibly matching TRBD1 (5 bases). From germline, CDR1 is MDHEN and CDR2 SYDVKM. This CDR3 spans 16 amino acids. V lost 3 bases, J lost 5 bases, and 20 bases lay in between.

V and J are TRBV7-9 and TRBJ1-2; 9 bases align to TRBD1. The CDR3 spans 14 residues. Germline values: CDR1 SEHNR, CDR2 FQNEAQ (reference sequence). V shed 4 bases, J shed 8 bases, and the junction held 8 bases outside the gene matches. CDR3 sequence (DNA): TGTGCCAGCAGCTCGGGACAGGGTCTGGCAGGCTACACCTTC. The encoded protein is CASSSGQGLAGYTF.

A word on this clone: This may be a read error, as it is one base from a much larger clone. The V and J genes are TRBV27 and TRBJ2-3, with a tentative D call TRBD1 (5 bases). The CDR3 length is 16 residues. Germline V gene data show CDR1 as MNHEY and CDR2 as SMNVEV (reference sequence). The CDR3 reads CVSRFLGLGSTDTQYF. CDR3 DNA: TGTGTCAGCCGCTTTTTGGGGCTAGGAAGCACAGATACGCAGTATTTT.

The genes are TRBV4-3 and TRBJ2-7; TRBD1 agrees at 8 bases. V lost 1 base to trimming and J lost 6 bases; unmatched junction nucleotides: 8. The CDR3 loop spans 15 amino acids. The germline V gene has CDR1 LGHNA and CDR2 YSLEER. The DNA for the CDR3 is TGCGCCAGCAGCCAAGTTATGGGGACAGGTTTCGAGCAGTACTTC. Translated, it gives CASSQVMGTGFEQYF.

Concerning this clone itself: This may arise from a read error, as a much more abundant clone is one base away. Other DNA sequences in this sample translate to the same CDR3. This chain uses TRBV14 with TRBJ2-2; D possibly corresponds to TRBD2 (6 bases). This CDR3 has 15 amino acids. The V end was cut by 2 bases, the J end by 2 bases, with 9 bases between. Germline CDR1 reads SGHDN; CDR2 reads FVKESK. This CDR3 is CASSQKLANTGELFF. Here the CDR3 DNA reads TGTGCCAGCAGCCAAAAACTAGCTAACACCGGGGAGCTGTTTTTT.

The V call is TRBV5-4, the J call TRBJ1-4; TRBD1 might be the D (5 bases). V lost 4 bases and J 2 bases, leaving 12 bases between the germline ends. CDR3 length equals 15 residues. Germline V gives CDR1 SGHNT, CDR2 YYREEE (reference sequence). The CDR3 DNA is TGTGCCAGCAGCCTGGGGGGACCCACTAATGAAAAACTGTTTTTT. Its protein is CASSLGGPTNEKLFF. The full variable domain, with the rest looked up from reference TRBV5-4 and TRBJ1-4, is ETGVTQSPTHLIKTRGQQVTLRCSSQSGHNTVSWYQQALGQGPQFIFQYYREEENGRGNFPPRFSGLQFPNYSSELNVNALELDDSALYLCASSLGGPTNEKLFFGSGTQLSVL.

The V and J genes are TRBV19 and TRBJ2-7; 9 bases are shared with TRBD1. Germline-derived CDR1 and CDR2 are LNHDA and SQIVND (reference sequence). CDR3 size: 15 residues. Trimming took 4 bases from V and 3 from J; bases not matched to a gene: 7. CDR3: CASSTGTGFLYEQYF. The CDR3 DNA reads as TGTGCCAGTAGTACTGGGACAGGGTTCCTCTACGAGCAGTACTTC.

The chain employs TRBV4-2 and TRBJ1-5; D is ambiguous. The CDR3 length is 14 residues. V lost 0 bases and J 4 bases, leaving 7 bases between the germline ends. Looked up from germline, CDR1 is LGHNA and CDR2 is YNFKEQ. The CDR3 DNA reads TGTGCCAGCAGCCAAGACTGGCGGAATCAGCCCCAGCATTTT. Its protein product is CASSQDWRNQPQHF.

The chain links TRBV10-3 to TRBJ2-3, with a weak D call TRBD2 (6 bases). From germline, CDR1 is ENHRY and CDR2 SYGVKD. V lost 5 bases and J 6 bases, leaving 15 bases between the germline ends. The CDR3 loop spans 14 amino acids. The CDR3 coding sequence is TGTGCCATCAGTACCCCACTAGCAGCTGATACGCAGTATTTT. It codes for CAISTPLAADTQYF.

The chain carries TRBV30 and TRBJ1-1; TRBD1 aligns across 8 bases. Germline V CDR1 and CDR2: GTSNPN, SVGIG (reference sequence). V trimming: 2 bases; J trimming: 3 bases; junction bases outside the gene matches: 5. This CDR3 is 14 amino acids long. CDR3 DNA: TGTGCCTGGAGTAACAGGGGGTCGGACACTGAAGCTTTCTTT. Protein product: CAWSNRGSDTEAFF.

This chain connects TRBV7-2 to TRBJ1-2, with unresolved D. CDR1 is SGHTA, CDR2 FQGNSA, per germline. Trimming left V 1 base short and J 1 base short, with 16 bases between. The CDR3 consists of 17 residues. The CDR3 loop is CASSLVHSSNVNYGYTF. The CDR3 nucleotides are TGTGCCAGCAGCTTAGTCCATAGCTCCAACGTTAACTATGGCTACACCTTC. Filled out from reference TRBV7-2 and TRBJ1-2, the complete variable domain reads GAGVSQSPSNKVTEKGKDVELRCDPISGHTALYWYRQSLGQGLEFLIYFQGNSAPDKSGLPSDRFSAERTGGSVSTLTIQRTQQEDSAVYLCASSLVHSSNVNYGYTFGSGTRLTVV.

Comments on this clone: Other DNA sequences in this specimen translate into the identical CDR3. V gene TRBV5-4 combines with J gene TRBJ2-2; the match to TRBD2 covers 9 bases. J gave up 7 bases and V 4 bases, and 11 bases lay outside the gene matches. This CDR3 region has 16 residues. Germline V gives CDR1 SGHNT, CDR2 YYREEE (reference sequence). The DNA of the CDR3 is TGTGCCAGCAGCCATCGGGCTAGCGGGAATAACGGGGAGCTGTTTTTT. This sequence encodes CASSHRASGNNGELFF.